This entry describes one T cell receptor beta chain. Its antigen is currently unknown. The sample is drawn from a study of cytomegalovirus exposure and HLA in healthy donors. Study-wide findings and caveats: Analysis performed later showed TCR beta chains linked to HLA being more clonally expanded than equally common others. Associated with cytomegalovirus, according to the listing, were 150 to 200 TCR beta chains. In a later analysis, at a false discovery rate of 0.05, 16,951 TCR beta sequences were associated with HLA alleles.

60 Vbeta and 13 Jbeta primers were used in PCR. This table comes from immunoSEQ multiplex PCR, and its TCRdb copy is limited to in-frame clones, with some not included. Here the sample spans approximately 220,000 clones, roughly 88% being singletons. After removal of 5 bases from V and 1 base from J, the junction contained 12 bases not matched to a gene. Germline lookup yields CDR1 SQVTM and CDR2 ANQGSEA. The CDR3 length is 17 residues. This sequence was found in a boy younger than 10 in good health and CMV-seronegative. Sequencing used PBMCs. V is TRBV29-1 and J is TRBJ2-5, with 11 bases lining up with TRBD2. The CDR3 reads CSVLLAGGSIFQETQYF. The CDR3 DNA reads as TGCAGCGTTTTGCTAGCGGGGGGTTCAATATTCCAAGAGACCCAGTACTTC.